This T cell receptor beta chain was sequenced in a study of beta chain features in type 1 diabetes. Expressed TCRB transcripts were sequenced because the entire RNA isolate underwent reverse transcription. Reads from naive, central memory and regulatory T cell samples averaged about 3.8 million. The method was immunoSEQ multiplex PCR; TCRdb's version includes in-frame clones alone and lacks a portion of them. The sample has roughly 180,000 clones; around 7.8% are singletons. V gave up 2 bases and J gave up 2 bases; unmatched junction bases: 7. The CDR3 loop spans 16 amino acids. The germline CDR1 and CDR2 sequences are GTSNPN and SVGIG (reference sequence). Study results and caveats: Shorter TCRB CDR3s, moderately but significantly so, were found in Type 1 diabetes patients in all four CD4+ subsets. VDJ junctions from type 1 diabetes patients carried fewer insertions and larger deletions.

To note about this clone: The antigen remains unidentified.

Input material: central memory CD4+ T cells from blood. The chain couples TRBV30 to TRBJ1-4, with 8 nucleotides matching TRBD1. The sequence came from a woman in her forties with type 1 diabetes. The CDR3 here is CAWSLDRTGTNEKLFF. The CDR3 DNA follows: TGTGCCTGGAGTCTTGACAGGACAGGGACTAATGAAAAACTGTTTTTT.